This T cell receptor beta chain was identified in a study of control samples from healthy donors and cancer patients (TCRdb year 2020). Comments on this clone: The antigen this receptor binds is unknown. Base qualities are not at hand, and no much larger clone is one base apart.

Library generation was performed with the immunoSEQ multiplex PCR assay. This is the immuneACCESS table as TCRdb keeps it, with only in-frame sequences that have V and J called. A part of the clones is gone; compared with another copy, unresolved V genes explain less than half, and the rest is unexplained. Across this sample there are tens of thousands of clones, with approximately 89% seen only once. Roughly 23% of the sample is in the top ten clones. The TCR originated in a woman aged 40 to 50 with head and neck cancer. The sample consisted of PBMCs.

The DNA reads as follows: TGCGCCAGCAGCGGGTATGACAGGGACTCAAACTATGGCTACACCTTC. This sequence encodes CASSGYDRDSNYGYTF. The rearranged chain carries TRBV5-1 and TRBJ1-2; 7 bases in the junction line up with TRBD1. The CDR3 goes from the cysteine to the phenylalanine over 16 residues. Solely the CDR3 DNA is kept, with 48 bases framed from the first base. The germline V gene gives CDR1 as SGHRS and CDR2 as YFSETQ. V has 4 bases trimmed and J has 2 bases trimmed; junction bases matching no gene number 11.